These T cell receptor beta chains were read from a single sample in a study of blood T cells in healthy people across ages. One entry per CDR3 protein results from TCRdb running MiXCR on the 5' RACE reads. The sample has about 940,000 distinct CDR3 sequences, roughly 48% seen once. Material for sequencing was blood. These receptor sequences come from a man aged 25-45 years in good health. The CDR3 runs from the conserved cysteine through the conserved F or W. D genes are given only for firm matches. Clone size is shown for a subset of rows, as once, few, many or a class of expanded clone.

j_call	d_call	clone_size	v_call	cdr3_nt	cdr3_aa
TRBJ2-7	TRBD1	-	TRBV6-6	TGTGCCAGCAACCCCCTACAGGGGAGTAAAGATGAGCAGTACTTC	CASNPLQGSKDEQYF
TRBJ2-5	TRBD1	few	TRBV7-2	TGTGCCAGCAGCCCAGGGGGATGGCAAGAGACCCAGTACTTC	CASSPGGWQETQYF
TRBJ2-1	TRBD1	-	TRBV7-2	TGTGCCAGCAGCTTAGAGGGACAGCGCTACAATGAGCAGTTCTTC	CASSLEGQRYNEQFF
TRBJ2-2	-	-	TRBV3-1	TGTGCCAGCAGCCCGAATGGTGCGAACACCGGGGAGCTGTTTTTT	CASSPNGANTGELFF
TRBJ2-3	TRBD1	-	TRBV6-1	TGTGCCAGCAGTGAATTAGGGGGCCCCACAGATACGCAGTATTTT	CASSELGGPTDTQYF
TRBJ2-5	-	-	TRBV3-1	TGTGCCAGCAGCCAATTTAAGGGGACCCAGTACTTC	CASSQFKGTQYF
TRBJ1-2	-	-	TRBV21-1	TGTGCCAGCACCTCGGGACAGAAGGACTATGGCTACACCTTC	CASTSGQKDYGYTF
TRBJ2-2	-	-	TRBV7-2	TGTGCCAGCAGCTTAGCTCCTAGCAAGCCGAACACCGGGGAGCTGTTTTTT	CASSLAPSKPNTGELFF
TRBJ2-3	-	many	TRBV25-1	TGTGCCAGCAGTGGGGCTGGCACAGATACGCAGTATTTT	CASSGAGTDTQYF
TRBJ1-1	-	-	TRBV10-3	TGTGCCATCGGGGAACAGGGGAACACTGAAGCTTTCTTT	CAIGEQGNTEAFF
TRBJ2-5	-	few	TRBV5-4	TGTGCCAGCAGCCGTACAGGGGAGACCCAGTACTTC	CASSRTGETQYF
TRBJ2-1	-	few	TRBV20-1	TGCAGTGCTAAAATAGGACAGAGCTACAATGAGCAGTTCTTC	CSAKIGQSYNEQFF
TRBJ1-2	TRBD1	few	TRBV3-1	TGTGCCAGCAGCCGGTCGGGACAGGGGCCTTCTAACTATGGCTACACCTTC	CASSRSGQGPSNYGYTF
TRBJ2-1	-	many	TRBV7-9	TGTGCCAGCAGCCTGACTGACAATGAGCAGTTCTTC	CASSLTDNEQFF
TRBJ2-7	TRBD1	-	TRBV24-1	TGTGCCACCAGTGATCAAAGACAGGGGCTCTACAATGAGCAGTACTTC	CATSDQRQGLYNEQYF
TRBJ2-1	-	-	TRBV7-8	TGTGCCAGCAGCTTAGTGGCTAACTACAATGAGCAGTTCTTC	CASSLVANYNEQFF
TRBJ2-1	-	-	TRBV30	TGTGCCTGCGGGGGTAAGCTTCATAACTACAATGAGCAGTTCTTC	CACGGKLHNYNEQFF
TRBJ2-7	-	few	TRBV3-1	TGTGCCAGCAGCCACGGGGACATTGCCTACGAGCAGTACTTC	CASSHGDIAYEQYF
TRBJ1-4	-	-	TRBV18	TGTGCCAGCTCTCCGTACGACAGCAATAATGAAAAACTGTTTTTT	CASSPYDSNNEKLFF
TRBJ2-7	-	-	TRBV27	TGTGCCAACAGTTCCCATGGGGGACCAGATTTCTACGAGCAGTACTTC	CANSSHGGPDFYEQYF
TRBJ1-5	TRBD1	-	TRBV19	TGTGCCAGTAGGCAAACAGGGGTCGGCAATCAGCCCCAGCATTTT	CASRQTGVGNQPQHF
TRBJ2-1	-	-	TRBV7-8	TGTGCCAGCAGCCCCGGTTGGGGCGGTGAGCAGTTCTTC	CASSPGWGGEQFF
TRBJ2-6	-	many	TRBV27	TGTGCCAGCAGTCCTTCCCTCCTCAACGTCCTGACTTTC	CASSPSLLNVLTF
TRBJ1-2	-	-	TRBV27	TGTGCCAGCAAGGCCTTGCACAGGGATAACTATGGCTACACCTTC	CASKALHRDNYGYTF
TRBJ2-1	-	-	TRBV20-1	TGCAGTGCTAGGACAGCCCGGAGCTCCTACAATGAGCAGTTCTTC	CSARTARSSYNEQFF
TRBJ2-7	-	-	TRBV7-9	TGTGCCAGCAGCTTAGGGGCAGCTGCCTACGAGCAGTACTTC	CASSLGAAAYEQYF